The TCR beta chain described here comes from a study of response to subunit inactivated influenza vaccine. TCRdb ran MiXCR on the RT-PCR reads and lists one entry per CDR3 protein. This sample has approximately 530,000 distinct CDR3 sequences, with approximately 7.3% found just once. Note on this clonotype: Antigen: not known.

The CDR3 consists of 14 residues. The germline V gene encodes CDR1 SGHVS and CDR2 FNYEAQ. V was shortened by 3 bases and J by 5 bases, with 10 bases between the two germline ends. Study findings and constraints: It was the authors' suggestion that each seasonal influenza vaccination recruits few new T cells.

The TCR sequence derives from a man aged 50-75 years who received an inactivated influenza vaccine. Source: PBMCs from blood, taken about 23 months after vaccination. The genes are TRBV7-6 and TRBJ2-2; no definite D call. CDR3 amino acids: CASSLFPGTGELFF. The CDR3 DNA sequence: TGTGCCAGCAGCTTGTTCCCCGGGACCGGGGAGCTGTTTTTT.